Sequencing of this TCR beta chain was carried out in a study of CD8+CD57+ T cells in acquired aplastic anemia. Study at large: Researchers reported that healthy donors averaged around 10 million reads for CD4+ cells. The study's findings and limits: Comparison of patients with controls identified approximately 28 shared CD8+ CDR3 sequences. Patients were compared with controls for CD8+ Simpson's diversity, and no significant difference emerged.

The CDR3 runs to 13 residues. V gave up 2 bases and J gave up 8 bases, with 12 bases separating them. The germline V gene has CDR1 MNHEY and CDR2 SVGEGT. Researchers used genomic DNA as the template to profile TCR beta VDJ and CDR3. TCRdb re-called the reads with MiXCR, one entry per CDR3 protein. In the table there are about 81,000 distinct CDR3 sequences, under 50% of which are singletons. This clonotype was observed many times. Its antigen remains unidentified. What was sequenced was sorted CD4+, CD8+, or CD8+CD57+ T cells (not recorded which) from PBMCs. The chain employs TRBV6-2 or TRBV6-3 and TRBJ1-2, with a weak D call TRBD1 (5 bases). This clonotype originated in a human donor in good health, serving as a control. This chain's CDR3 is CASSYPGGNGYTF. CDR3 coding DNA: TGTGCCAGCAGTTACCCGGGGGGAAACGGCTACACCTTC.